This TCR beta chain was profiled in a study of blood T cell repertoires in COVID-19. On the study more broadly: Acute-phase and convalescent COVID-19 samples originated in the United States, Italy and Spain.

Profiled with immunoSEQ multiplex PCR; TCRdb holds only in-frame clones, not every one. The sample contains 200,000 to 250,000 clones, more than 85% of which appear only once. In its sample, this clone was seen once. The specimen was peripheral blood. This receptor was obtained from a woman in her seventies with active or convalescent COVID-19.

DNA for the CDR3: TGTGCCAGCAGTTACTCGAGTATCGTGAGCAGCAATCAGCCCCAGCATTTT. As protein: CASSYSSIVSSNQPQHF. This chain uses TRBV6-2 or TRBV6-3 with TRBJ1-5; D not resolved. Trimming removed 0 bases at V and 1 base at J, with 13 bases between. This CDR3 has 17 amino acids. Germline CDR1 MNHEY, CDR2 SVGEGT.